The rows below give T cell receptor beta chains drawn from one sample of a study of human T cells and chemical hapten exposure. MiXCR was run by TCRdb on the RACE reads, yielding one entry per CDR3 protein. Of some 100,000 distinct CDR3 sequences listed, 9% to 9.5% are singletons. The starting material was whole blood, obtained in connection with sensitization to the hapten diphenylcyclopropenone (DPC). The receptors stem from a woman aged 40 to 49 with alopecia areata. Some clones in this sample may be carry-over from other donors' samples. Both conserved end residues are part of each CDR3. Size is omitted from some rows. Given values are once, few, many or a class for expanded clones.

V gene	J gene	clone size	CDR3 protein
TRBV7-2	TRBJ2-7	few	CASSLGQALGYEQYF
TRBV20-1	TRBJ1-5	many	CSASTTGFNQPQHF
TRBV16	TRBJ1-3	.	CASSVAGRTSGNTIYF
TRBV9	TRBJ1-5	once	CASSVAGNQPQHF
TRBV5-4	TRBJ2-1	many	CASRQGGFSHEQFF
TRBV4-3	TRBJ2-3	many	CASSQDWRGRYTQYF
TRBV29-1	TRBJ1-1	.	CSETGVLNTEAFF
TRBV10-3	TRBJ2-3	.	CASRGQRANTDTQYF
TRBV6-2/TRBV6-3	TRBJ1-1	.	CASSGTFAEAFF
TRBV18	TRBJ2-1	few	CASSPTASSYNEQFF
TRBV2	TRBJ1-6	many	CASRQGGWNSPLHF
TRBV9	TRBJ2-2	few	CASSVVGQGISGELFF
TRBV6-2/TRBV6-3	TRBJ1-1	many	CASRHRVGDTEAFF
TRBV27	TRBJ1-5	many	CASSSLRGGNSNQPQHF
TRBV4-1	TRBJ2-5	many	CASSRGLFGETQYF
TRBV7-2	TRBJ2-3	many	CASNLAGGTDTQYF
TRBV6-1	TRBJ2-7	few	CASRGGDISYEQYF
TRBV6-5	TRBJ1-1	many	CASRRGRLNTEAFF
TRBV7-9	TRBJ1-2	.	CASSLLRDSGDGYTF
TRBV11-2	TRBJ2-7	.	CASSLVPRGKSYEQYF
TRBV5-5	TRBJ1-1	.	CASSLADANTEAFF
TRBV28	TRBJ2-5	few	CASIRRGTGETQYF
TRBV18	TRBJ2-5	many	CASSPGRMETQYF
TRBV5-5	TRBJ2-6	few	CASSSASRSSGANVLTF
TRBV7-2	TRBJ2-7	few	CASSLETGSSYEQYF
TRBV28	TRBJ2-7	.	CASSLLTSGGDEQYF
TRBV10-3	TRBJ1-5	many	CAISVAASNQPQHF
TRBV11-2	TRBJ2-3	few	CASSLGSGYLDTQYF
TRBV20-1	TRBJ2-1	many	CSLAGGLNNEQFF
TRBV9	TRBJ2-7	many	CASSVEASSYEQYF
TRBV28	TRBJ1-6	.	CASNRVDNSPLHF
TRBV20-1	TRBJ1-4	few	CSAGRVRFATNEKLFF
TRBV18	TRBJ1-4	few	CASSPDRGIGATNEKLFF
TRBV3-1	TRBJ1-1	.	CASSQWTGRGNTEAFF
TRBV2	TRBJ2-4	many	CASNPSLAKNIQYF
TRBV7-9	TRBJ1-1	few	CASSLDRTEAFF
TRBV20-1	TRBJ1-1	few	CSASPLGVGSIAFF
TRBV6-6	TRBJ1-5	many	CASSYRNQPQHF
TRBV12-3/TRBV12-4	TRBJ1-1	.	CASSLGQAFF
TRBV18	TRBJ2-1	few	CASSPDQSGGNEQFF
TRBV5-1	TRBJ1-2	many	CASSTGQLLGDYGYTF
TRBV18	TRBJ1-1	many	CASLQARLNTEAFF
TRBV6-6	TRBJ2-7	many	CASSYGEIYEQYF
TRBV27	TRBJ2-7	many	CASSSGRWGEQYF
TRBV6-5	TRBJ2-7	.	CASNGQGNEQYF
TRBV3-1	TRBJ2-3	.	CASSPVGTTDTQYF
TRBV19	TRBJ1-1	many	CATTGSWFMNTEAFF
TRBV7-2	TRBJ2-7	.	CASSYPRGVAGLYEQYF
TRBV20-1	TRBJ2-7	many	CSAMGGNYIPYEQYF
TRBV10-3	TRBJ1-3	many	CAINPGGGSSGNTIYF
TRBV5-5	TRBJ2-7	few	CASSLVPNPPYEQYF
TRBV7-6	TRBJ1-5	many	CASSPTERQPQHF
TRBV20-1	TRBJ2-1	few	CSARANSGSYNEQFF
TRBV18	TRBJ1-1	many	CASSRPNPRESEAFF
TRBV10-3	TRBJ1-5	many	CAISESMGQPQHF
TRBV10-3	TRBJ1-4	many	CAISHGSGDEKLFF